These T cell receptor beta chains were read from a single sample in a study of T-cell memory formation after mild COVID-19. MiXCR, run by TCRdb on the 5' RACE reads, gives a single entry per CDR3 protein. Found here are about 610,000 distinct CDR3 sequences, 15% to 20% of them singletons; the top ten hold about 7.4%. Sequenced material: PBMCs or a T cell subset sorted from them (not recorded which). These receptors all come from an adult woman who had mild COVID-19 (a few samples of this study predate the infection). Cell type and time point are not known. Each CDR3 is given with its conserved first and last residue. D genes are given only for firm matches. The size entry is marked missing in some rows and otherwise reads once, few, many or a size class.

d_call | j_call | clone_size | cdr3_length | v_call | cdr3_aa | cdr3_nt
. | TRBJ1-1 | . | 15 | TRBV4-1 | CASSRVAGDDTEAFF | TGCGCCAGCAGCCGGGTCGCAGGGGACGACACTGAAGCTTTCTTT
. | TRBJ2-7 | few | 14 | TRBV4-2 | CASSPDRSAYEQYF | TGTGCCAGCAGCCCCGACAGGAGCGCCTACGAGCAGTACTTC
TRBD2 | TRBJ2-1 | . | 15 | TRBV6-2/TRBV6-3 | CASRKGTSGGNEQFF | TGTGCCAGCAGGAAGGGGACTAGCGGGGGAAATGAGCAGTTCTTC
. | TRBJ2-7 | few | 15 | TRBV5-1 | CASSQATGQVYEQYF | TGCGCCAGCAGCCAAGCAACGGGACAAGTCTACGAGCAGTACTTC
TRBD2 | TRBJ2-5 | . | 13 | TRBV2 | CASSPLASETQYF | TGTGCCAGCAGTCCACTAGCGTCGGAGACCCAGTACTTC
. | TRBJ2-7 | many | 12 | TRBV12-3/TRBV12-4 | CASSPRGRGQYF | TGTGCCAGCAGTCCCAGGGGCCGGGGGCAGTACTTC
. | TRBJ2-6 | . | 15 | TRBV3-1 | CASNSLGFGANVLTF | TGTGCCAGCAACTCCCTGGGTTTTGGGGCCAACGTCCTGACTTTC
TRBD1 | TRBJ1-3 | . | 15 | TRBV7-9 | CASSRGGAGGNTIYF | TGTGCCAGCAGCCGAGGGGGCGCGGGAGGAAACACCATATATTTT
TRBD2 | TRBJ2-1 | . | 14 | TRBV6-1 | CASTREGGYNEQFF | TGTGCCAGCACGCGGGAGGGCGGCTACAATGAGCAGTTCTTC
TRBD2 | TRBJ2-1 | few | 17 | TRBV4-2 | CASSQDGGGNPYNEQFF | TGTGCCAGCAGCCAAGATGGGGGGGGGAATCCCTACAATGAGCAGTTCTTC
. | TRBJ2-5 | many | 16 | TRBV11-2 | CASSLGHSGRGETQYF | TGTGCCAGCAGCTTAGGTCATTCCGGCAGGGGAGAGACCCAGTACTTC
. | TRBJ1-4 | . | 12 | TRBV24-1 | CATQDEGEKLFF | TGTGCCACCCAGGACGAGGGTGAAAAACTGTTTTTT
TRBD1 | TRBJ1-2 | many | 13 | TRBV30 | CACLTGVIYGYTF | TGTGCCTGCCTAACAGGGGTAATCTATGGCTACACCTTC
TRBD2 | TRBJ2-5 | few | 16 | TRBV27 | CASSLVTGGPLETQYF | TGTGCCAGCAGTCTCGTAACGGGAGGACCTTTAGAGACCCAGTACTTC
. | TRBJ2-1 | . | 17 | TRBV3-1 | CASSQDRLAGRMNEQFF | TGTGCCAGCAGCCAAGATCGGTTGGCAGGGAGGATGAATGAGCAGTTCTTC
. | TRBJ2-1 | . | 12 | TRBV12-3/TRBV12-4 | CASTFGRSGQFF | TGTGCCAGCACCTTTGGGCGATCTGGGCAGTTCTTC
. | TRBJ2-7 | . | 16 | TRBV15 | CATSRDLVGGGAEQYF | TGTGCCACCAGCAGAGATCTGGTTGGAGGGGGCGCCGAGCAGTACTTC
. | TRBJ2-5 | few | 13 | TRBV5-1 | CASRSPNGETQYF | TGCGCCAGCAGGAGCCCGAATGGGGAGACCCAGTACTTC
. | TRBJ2-3 | few | 15 | TRBV5-1 | CASSLEEPDTDTQYF | TGCGCCAGCAGCTTGGAGGAGCCTGACACAGATACGCAGTATTTT
. | TRBJ2-3 | few | 16 | TRBV7-8 | CASSLAQSTRRDTQYF | TGTGCCAGCAGCTTAGCGCAATCGACTCGACGGGATACGCAGTATTTT
. | TRBJ2-7 | few | 15 | TRBV28 | CASSLEFEGPGEQYF | TGTGCCAGCAGTTTAGAGTTTGAAGGACCCGGCGAGCAGTACTTC
. | TRBJ2-5 | few | 14 | TRBV20-1 | CSARRAYRAETQYF | TGCAGTGCCAGAAGGGCCTATAGGGCGGAGACCCAGTACTTC